One and the same sample provided the 18 T cell receptor beta chains below, sequenced in a study of blood T cell repertoires in COVID-19. Profiling relied on immunoSEQ multiplex PCR, and the TCRdb table lists in-frame clones only, not all of them. The sample has 410,000 or so clones; about nine tenths are singletons. Source material: peripheral blood. The source is a woman aged 40 to 50 with COVID-19, enrolled during active disease.

This clone came up once. The chain joins TRBV27 to TRBJ1-2; D call uncertain. The germline V gene has CDR1 MNHEY and CDR2 SMNVEV (reference sequence). Trimming pared 3 bases from V and 3 bases from J, leaving 11 bases between. This CDR3 region has 14 residues. The CDR3 is CASSFTGADYGYTF. For the CDR3, the DNA is TGTGCCAGCAGTTTCACGGGAGCCGACTATGGCTACACCTTC.

J is TRBJ1-2 and V is TRBV7-3; 8 nucleotides agree with TRBD1. The CDR3 has 13 amino acids. CDR1 SGHTA and CDR2 FQGTGA come from the germline V gene. J was trimmed by 5 bases and V by 3 bases; bases with no gene match: 2. CDR3 DNA: TGTGCCAGCAGCTTTACAGGGGGGTATGGCTACACCTTC. Its translation is CASSFTGGYGYTF.

J is TRBJ2-7 and V is TRBV6-2 or TRBV6-3, with 10 bases lining up with TRBD2. Trimming removed 5 bases from V and 3 bases from J; junction bases left unmatched: 7. The CDR3 is made up of 15 amino acids. Germline V gene data show CDR1 as MNHEY and CDR2 as SVGEGT. The CDR3 nucleotides are TGTGCCAGCAGTCGTGGACTAGCGGACATCTACGAGCAGTACTTC. Encoded protein: CASSRGLADIYEQYF.

This clone appeared a few times. V usage is TRBV29-1 and J usage is TRBJ1-2; 7 bases agree with TRBD1. CDR1 and CDR2 from the germline V gene are SQVTM and ANQGSEA. V was pared by 5 bases and J by 2 bases, with 2 bases of the junction left unmatched. The CDR3 is 12 amino acids. The CDR3: CSVMGQNYGYTF. The CDR3 bases are TGCAGCGTTATGGGACAGAACTATGGCTACACCTTC.

The chain carries TRBV7-2 and TRBJ1-2, with D perhaps TRBD1 (6 bases). This CDR3 has 16 amino acids. V shed 4 bases and J shed 1 base, with 16 bases lying between them. Germline V lookup: CDR1 SGHTA, CDR2 FQGNSA. The CDR3 protein is CASSSYRERLNYGYTF. CDR3 sequence (DNA): TGTGCCAGCAGCTCATACAGGGAACGACTTAACTATGGCTACACCTTC.

The V gene is TRBV2, the J gene TRBJ1-2, with TRBD1 matching 8 bases. The CDR3 extends over 12 amino acids. Germline V gene lookup returns CDR1 SNHLY and CDR2 FYNNEI. With V trimmed by 11 bases and J by 6 bases, 8 bases remained unmatched. The CDR3 DNA reads as TGTGCCGTCGCGACAGGGGAGAATGGCTACACCTTC. As protein: CAVATGENGYTF. The variable domain in full, with the rest retrieved from reference TRBV2 and TRBJ1-2, is EPEVTQTPSHQVTQMGQEVILRCVPISNHLYFYWYRQILGQKVEFLVSFYNNEISEKSEIFDDQFSVERPDGSNFTLKIRSTKLEDSAMYFCAVATGENGYTFGSGTRLTVV.

The rearrangement uses TRBV11-2 and TRBJ2-2, with 7 bases fitting TRBD2. After removal of 10 bases from V and 6 bases from J, the junction contained 11 bases not matched to a gene. The CDR3 length is 14 residues. CDR1 and CDR2 (germline): SGHAT, FQNNGV. CDR3 region: CATQAVLAAGELFF. As DNA, the CDR3 is TGTGCCACACAAGCGGTCCTAGCGGCCGGGGAGCTGTTTTTT.

The chain recombines TRBV28 with TRBJ1-2; TRBD1 matches at 7 bases. The CDR3 runs to 14 residues. The germline V gene has CDR1 MDHEN and CDR2 SYDVKM. In nucleotides, the CDR3 is TGTGCTGCTACTCGAGGGGGACAGAACTATGGCTACACCTTC. This sequence encodes CAATRGGQNYGYTF.

The V gene is TRBV28, the J gene TRBJ1-6; perhaps TRBD1 as D (5 bases). The CDR3 totals 17 residues. Between the trimmed V and J ends, which lost 7 bases and 7 bases, there was a span of 23 bases. Per germline, CDR1 MDHEN and CDR2 SYDVKM. CDR3 in DNA: TGTGCCAGCAACCCCCCGCTAGGCCAGGGAACAAATTCACCCCTCCACTTT. Amino acid sequence: CASNPPLGQGTNSPLHF.

The chain couples TRBV5-4 to TRBJ2-1, with D unclear. The CDR3 runs 16 residues. In germline, CDR1 is SGHNT, CDR2 YYREEE (reference sequence). The V end was cut by 3 bases, the J end by 4 bases, with 17 bases between. CDR3 nucleotides: TGTGCCAGCAGCTCAGGTGGTTCTAAACGGTACAATGAGCAGTTCTTC. It is translated as CASSSGGSKRYNEQFF.

The rearrangement joins TRBV6-2 or TRBV6-3 to TRBJ2-3; 7 nucleotides match TRBD2. Losses at the gene ends were 2 bases for V and 5 bases for J; bases not matched to a gene: 13. This CDR3 comprises 17 residues. CDR1 is MNHEY and CDR2 is SVGEGT in the germline V gene. CDR3 coding DNA: TGTGCCAGCAGTTACGGTGTTAGCGGGCCGTCGCGAGATACGCAGTATTTT. It specifies CASSYGVSGPSRDTQYF.

The chain combines TRBV2 with TRBJ2-2; 8 bases are a match to TRBD1. After removal of 8 bases from V and 6 bases from J, the junction contained 11 bases not matched to a gene. This CDR3 is 15 amino acids long. Looked up from germline, CDR1 is SNHLY and CDR2 is FYNNEI. The CDR3 is CASGSTDREAGELFF. For the CDR3, the DNA is TGTGCCAGCGGATCGACGGACAGGGAAGCCGGGGAGCTGTTTTTT.

The gene calls are TRBV28 and TRBJ1-2; a possible D gene is TRBD1 (6 bases). This CDR3 is built from 14 residues. The V end lost 5 bases, the J end lost 1 base, and 11 bases lay between the germline ends. Germline V gives CDR1 MDHEN, CDR2 SYDVKM. The DNA of the CDR3 is TGTGCCAGCAGTCTCCCAGGGGATAACTATGGCTACACCTTC. This codes for CASSLPGDNYGYTF.

This clone was seen only once. The rearrangement links TRBV9 to TRBJ1-2; D is possibly TRBD1 (6 bases). CDR1 SGDLS and CDR2 YYNGEE come from the germline V gene. Trimming took 0 bases from V and 2 from J, leaving 14 bases between them. This CDR3 is built from 16 residues. The CDR3 here is CASSVDDTGRNYGYTF. The CDR3 nucleotides are TGTGCCAGCAGCGTAGACGACACAGGGAGAAACTATGGCTACACCTTC.

The chain links TRBV5-4 to TRBJ2-7, with D possibly matching TRBD1 (5 bases). Trimming cost V 5 bases and J 0 bases, with 12 bases left between them. This CDR3 comprises 14 residues. Germline values: CDR1 SGHNT, CDR2 YYREEE (reference sequence). CDR3 bases: TGTGCCAGCAGTCTAGGGGCAGGCTCCTACGAGCAGTACTTC. Encoded protein: CASSLGAGSYEQYF. The full variable domain, in which reference TRBV5-4 and TRBJ2-7 provide the parts outside the CDR3, is ETGVTQSPTHLIKTRGQQVTLRCSSQSGHNTVSWYQQALGQGPQFIFQYYREEENGRGNFPPRFSGLQFPNYSSELNVNALELDDSALYLCASSLGAGSYEQYFGPGTRLTVT.

The genes are TRBV6-5 and TRBJ1-3; 9 positions match TRBD1. Trimming removed 2 bases from V and 11 bases from J; junction bases left unmatched: 10. The CDR3 sequence is 15 residues long. Germline CDR1 MNHEY, CDR2 SVGAGI. CDR3 sequence: CASSYTGGERGAIYF. The CDR3 DNA reads as TGTGCCAGCAGTTACACAGGGGGCGAAAGGGGGGCCATATATTTT.

This clone was detected once. The gene calls are TRBV7-3 and TRBJ2-5, with 8 bases that match TRBD1. The CDR3 is made up of 16 amino acids. With V trimmed by 3 bases and J by 1 base, 7 bases remained unmatched. Germline V gene sequence: CDR1 SGHTA, CDR2 FQGTGA. The CDR3 DNA is TGTGCCAGCAGCTTTACCGGGACAGGAAGCCAAGAGACCCAGTACTTC. Translation gives CASSFTGTGSQETQYF.

The chain employs TRBV19 and TRBJ1-5; the D is unclear. This CDR3 has 14 amino acids. Trimming removed 0 bases from V and 5 bases from J, with 8 bases in between. Germline assignment: CDR1 LNHDA and CDR2 SQIVND (reference sequence). CDR3 loop: CASSIDRVYQPQHF. The CDR3 bases are TGTGCCAGTAGTATAGATCGGGTTTATCAGCCCCAGCATTTT.